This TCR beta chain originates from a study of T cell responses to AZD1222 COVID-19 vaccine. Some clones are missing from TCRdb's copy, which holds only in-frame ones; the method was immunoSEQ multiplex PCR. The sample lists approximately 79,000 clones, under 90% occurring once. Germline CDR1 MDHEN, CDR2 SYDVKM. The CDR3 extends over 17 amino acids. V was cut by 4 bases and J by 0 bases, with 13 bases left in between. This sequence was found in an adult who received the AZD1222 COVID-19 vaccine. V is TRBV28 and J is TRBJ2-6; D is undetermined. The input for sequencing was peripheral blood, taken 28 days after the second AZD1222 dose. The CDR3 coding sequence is TGTGCCAGCAGTTCCCGCCTCGTGAACTCTGGGGCCAACGTCCTGACTTTC. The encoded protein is CASSSRLVNSGANVLTF.